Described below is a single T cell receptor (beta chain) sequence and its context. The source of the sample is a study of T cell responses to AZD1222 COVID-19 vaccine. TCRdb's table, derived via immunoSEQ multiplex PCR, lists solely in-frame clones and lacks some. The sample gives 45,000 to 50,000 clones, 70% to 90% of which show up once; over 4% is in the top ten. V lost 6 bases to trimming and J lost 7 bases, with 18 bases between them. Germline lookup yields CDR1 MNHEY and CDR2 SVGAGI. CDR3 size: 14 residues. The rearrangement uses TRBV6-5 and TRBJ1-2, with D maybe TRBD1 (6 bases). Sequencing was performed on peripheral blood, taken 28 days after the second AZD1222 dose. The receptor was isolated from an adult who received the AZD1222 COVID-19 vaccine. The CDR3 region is CASRDRDNLFGYTF. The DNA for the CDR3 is TGTGCCAGCAGGGACCGGGACAACCTATTTGGCTACACCTTC.